The 12 T cell receptor beta chains below were found in one sample sequenced in a study of STAT5B mutations in CD4+ large granular lymphocyte leukemia. Assay used: immunoSEQ multiplex PCR; TCRdb lists only in-frame clones, some missing. The sample has around 21,000 clones, about 71% seen once; the top ten hold approximately 4.1%. The sequenced material came from CD4+ T cells from blood buffy coats. The receptor source for this set is a human donor in good health.

The chain uses TRBV28 and TRBJ1-4; D unresolved. The V and J ends lost 7 bases and 4 bases respectively, with 10 bases between them. Germline values: CDR1 MDHEN, CDR2 SYDVKM. The CDR3 is made up of 13 amino acids. In DNA, the CDR3 is TGTGCCAGCAAATCTAGGATTAATGAAAAACTGTTTTTT. It translates to CASKSRINEKLFF.

The chain combines TRBV7-8 with TRBJ2-5; D may be TRBD1 (7 bases). Trimming cost V 5 bases and J 1 base, with 17 bases left between them. This CDR3 comprises 16 residues. Germline values: CDR1 SGHVS, CDR2 FQNEAQ. The CDR3 bases are TGTGCCAGCAGCCGCCGACAGGGAGGTTCCCAAGAGACCCAGTACTTC. As protein: CASSRRQGGSQETQYF.

The chain uses TRBV5-6 and TRBJ2-1; TRBD1 matches at 7 bases. The CDR3 covers 12 residues. The junction had 6 bases not matched to a gene; V was cut back by 3 bases and J by 12 bases. Germline V CDR1 and CDR2: SGHDT, YYEEEE. In DNA, the CDR3 is TGTGCCAGCAGCTCCACAGGGGAAATGCAGTTCTTC. Residues: CASSSTGEMQFF.

The chain couples TRBV6-1 to TRBJ1-3; no reliable D call. The CDR3 sequence is 14 residues long. Deletions cut 7 bases from V and 4 bases from J, with 14 bases between. CDR1 MNHNS and CDR2 SASEGT come from the germline V gene. CDR3 sequence: CASTEGGLGNTIYF. The CDR3 DNA reads as TGTGCCAGCACCGAAGGAGGGTTAGGAAACACCATATATTTT.

The chain couples TRBV6-5 to TRBJ2-7; TRBD2 matches at 10 bases. The CDR3 runs to 15 residues. The trim removed 2 bases at V and 4 bases at J, leaving 5 bases unmatched. Germline V gene lookup returns CDR1 MNHEY and CDR2 SVGAGI. The CDR3 region is CASSYRPSGSYEQYF. The CDR3 coding sequence is TGTGCCAGCAGTTACCGCCCTAGCGGGAGTTACGAGCAGTACTTC.

V is TRBV5-4 and J is TRBJ2-5; 10 bases are shared with TRBD2. CDR1 SGHNT and CDR2 YYREEE come from the germline V gene (reference sequence). The J segment lost 5 bases and the V segment lost 1 base, leaving 8 bases of the junction unmatched. The CDR3 spans 16 residues. CDR3 bases: TGTGCCAGCAGCTTGAGCGCAGCGGGAGGGTCTGAGACCCAGTACTTC. Encoded protein: CASSLSAAGGSETQYF.

The sample holds one count of this clone. The rearrangement uses TRBV5-5 and TRBJ2-2; D remains ambiguous. In germline, CDR1 is SGHKS, CDR2 YYEKEE (reference sequence). This CDR3 is 15 amino acids long. Trimming pared 4 bases from V and 7 bases from J, leaving 17 bases between. The CDR3 here is CASSAGVTSGGELFF. The CDR3 DNA reads as TGTGCCAGCAGCGCAGGCGTCACGTCGGGCGGGGAGCTGTTTTTT.

V gene TRBV5-6 combines with J gene TRBJ1-2; a weak D match, TRBD1 (6 bases). Trimming removed 0 bases from V and 4 bases from J, with 16 bases in between. Germline V gene data show CDR1 as SGHDT and CDR2 as YYEEEE. The CDR3 has 16 amino acids. CDR3 in amino acids: CASSLVGLGGGYGYTF. The CDR3 DNA sequence: TGTGCCAGCAGCTTGGTGGGGTTGGGGGGCGGCTATGGCTACACCTTC.

The chain joins TRBV11-3 to TRBJ1-1; tentative D call: TRBD1 (6 bases). Germline V gives CDR1 SGHNT, CDR2 YENEEA. The CDR3 is 13 amino acids. The V gene lost 1 base and the J gene lost 8 bases, with 11 bases spanning the gap. For the CDR3, the DNA is TGTGCCAGCAGCTTAGGAGGGGGAGGAGAAGCTTTCTTT. It encodes CASSLGGGGEAFF. The full variable domain, in which reference TRBV11-3 and TRBJ1-1 provide the parts outside the CDR3, is EAGVVQSPRYKIIEKKQPVAFWCNPISGHNTLYWYLQNLGQGPELLIRYENEEAVDDSQLPKDRFSAERLKGVDSTLKIQPAELGDSAVYLCASSLGGGGEAFFGQGTRLTVV.

The rearrangement uses TRBV29-1 and TRBJ2-7; tentatively, D is TRBD1 (6 bases). The V gene lost 5 bases and the J gene lost 3 bases, with 17 bases spanning the gap. This CDR3 spans 14 amino acids. Germline-derived CDR1 and CDR2 are SQVTM and ANQGSEA. The CDR3 DNA reads TGCAGCGTTCAGGGGTTGGACATAGACTACGAGCAGTACTTC. This sequence encodes CSVQGLDIDYEQYF.

The V call is TRBV6-6, the J call TRBJ1-2, with 9 nucleotides matching TRBD1. Trimming took 5 bases from V and 8 from J; bases not matched to a gene: 12. CDR1 is MNHNY, CDR2 SVGAGI, per germline (reference sequence). CDR3 size: 15 residues. This chain's CDR3 is CASSPGQGSGSGYTF. In DNA form, the CDR3 reads TGTGCCAGCAGTCCTGGACAGGGGTCGGGTAGCGGCTACACCTTC.

V and J are TRBV4-1 and TRBJ2-3; no clear D gene. This CDR3 has 16 residues. Between the trimmed V and J ends, which lost 1 base and 2 bases, there was a span of 13 bases. CDR1 MGHRA and CDR2 YSYEKL come from the germline V gene. The CDR3 DNA is TGCGCCAGCAGCCAAGGATTAGAAAAGATCACAGATACGCAGTATTTT. Translation gives CASSQGLEKITDTQYF.